This paragraph reports one TCR beta chain. It has no known antigen specificity. At one end the junction does not follow the germline gene, possibly because of a read error. The data are from a study of T cells generated in artificial thymic organoids (dated by TCRdb to 2017 to 2019). Turning to the overall study: The study compared the TCR alpha and beta CDR3 repertoires of CD8 single positive T cells derived from in vitro artificial thymic organoids against those of naive CD8 T cells from thymus and peripheral blood. Displayed repertoire sequencing data were described as representative of three independent experiments. Overall results and qualifications from the work: Organoid-derived T cells did not show skewed Valpha or Vbeta usage, which argues against unconventional lineages or clonal expansions being dominant. CD8 single positive T cells derived from organoids showed physiological TCR clonotype diversity comparable to the diversity seen in thymic and blood naive CD8 T cells.

TCRalpha and TCRbeta libraries were amplified separately by semi-nested PCR with Advantage 2 and reverse primers in the TRAC or TRBC constant regions. The amount of total RNA going into first-strand cDNA synthesis ranged between roughly 3 and 550 ng. TCR cDNA libraries were generated by 5'-RACE using the SMARTer PCR cDNA Synthesis kit, with a poly-dT primer for first-strand synthesis. Semi-nested constant-region reverse primers carried 5-nucleotide sample-specific barcodes, and products were cleaned with the Zymo DNA Clean and Concentrator-5 kit. Up to ten barcoded samples were pooled, ligated to Illumina adaptors and sequenced as 2 x 150 bp paired-end reads on an Illumina MiSeq. The paper's data handling went like this. Demultiplexed reads were aligned with BLAT to a custom library of all human TRAV, TRAJ, TRBV, TRBD and TRBJ combinations from IMGT. The best BLAT hits were picked using pslCDnaFilter (-maxAligns=1, -ignoreIntrons), and custom Perl scripts were used to calculate clonotype frequencies. The public sequencing data were trimmed at Q25 with fastp and processed into clonotypes with MiXCR by TCRdb, which kept only in-frame beta chains. Every CDR3 protein is listed once, alongside the most common genes and DNA of its rows. The V and J calls and clone size are TCRdb's, not the authors'. The sample data list about 8,400 distinct CDR3 sequences, and 20% to 30% of these were observed just once. The ten most abundant clones make up approximately 3% of the sample.

Artificial thymic organoids were generated by aggregating human HSPCs with MS5 murine stromal cells transduced with human DLL1, and the organoids were cultured at an air-liquid interface. FACS-purified CD34+CD3- hematopoietic stem and progenitor cells depleted of residual T cells were used to seed the organoids. The organoids were grown in serum-free RB27 medium, which consisted of RPMI 1640 supplemented with B27, FLT3L, IL-7 and ascorbic acid. Prior to RNA extraction, CD3+TCRalphabeta+CD8 single positive T cells from organoids and thymus were isolated by FACS sorting. For each sample, the RNeasy Micro kit was used to purify total RNA from about 40,000 to 200,000 sorted cells, and RNA quality was checked on an Agilent RNA 6000 Nano chip. Taken from the germline V gene, the CDR1 and CDR2 loops are KGHDR and SFDVKD. The CDR3 runs 16 residues from the cysteine to the phenylalanine. Only the CDR3 DNA is retained, 48 bases long and in frame from the first base.

The TCR was taken from a human donor who gave cord blood stem cells for thymic organoid culture, a cardiac surgery patient who gave postnatal thymus, or a blood donor (not recorded which). Recombination joined TRBV24-1 with TRBJ2-1; the junction holds 13 bases that match TRBD2. What was sequenced was naive CD8+ T cells grown in artificial thymic organoids from cord blood stem and progenitor cells. Read against the paper, the sample's cell subset or site label means: CD3+TCRalphabeta+CD8SP T cells; for blood, CD45RO-CCR7+ naive CD8+ T cells. The nucleotide sequence reads as follows: TGTGCCGCCAGTGACCCGACTAGCGGGGGGTGGAATGAGCAGTTCTTC. Translated, it reads CAASDPTSGGWNEQFF.